These T cell receptor beta chains were read from a single sample in a study of CD8 T cells in ankylosing spondylitis. From the 5' RACE reads, TCRdb called clonotypes with MiXCR, one entry per CDR3 protein. The sample has approximately 300,000 distinct CDR3 sequences; 20% are singletons. Source material: blood, either unsorted or a sorted T cell fraction (not recorded which). The source of these receptors is a male donor with ankylosing spondylitis or in good health (not recorded which). CDR3s include the opening cysteine and the closing phenylalanine or tryptophan. D genes are given only for firm matches. The size field is filled for only some rows; it gives once, few, many or a size class.

clone size,V gene,J gene,D gene,CDR3 DNA,CDR3 protein
many,TRBV29-1,TRBJ2-5,-,TGCAGCGTTGAAGTTCCAGCATGGGGGGAGACCCAGTACTTC,CSVEVPAWGETQYF
once,TRBV12-3/TRBV12-4,TRBJ1-5,-,TGTGCCAGCAGTACTGGGACCGCCACACAGCCCCAGCATTTT,CASSTGTATQPQHF
-,TRBV5-1,TRBJ2-2,-,TGCGCCAGCAGCTTGGAGGGGGGTCAGCCACGCGGATCCGGGGAGCTGTTTTTT,CASSLEGGQPRGSGELFF
-,TRBV7-9,TRBJ1-2,-,TGTGCCTGTTGGGTACTGAATGGCTACACCTTC,CACWVLNGYTF
few,TRBV9,TRBJ2-2,TRBD1,TGTGCCAGCAGCGTAGAGTACGGGACAGTCGGGAACACCGGGGAGCTGTTTTTT,CASSVEYGTVGNTGELFF
many,TRBV5-6,TRBJ2-3,TRBD1,TGTGCCAGCAGCCGACAAAGGACAGGCGTCACAGATACGCAGTATTTT,CASSRQRTGVTDTQYF
-,TRBV20-1,TRBJ2-5,-,TGCAGTGGTCAGACGGGAGAGACCCAGTACTTC,CSGQTGETQYF
-,TRBV18,TRBJ1-1,-,TGTGCCAGCTCACCCGCTGCCATGAACACTGAAGCTTTCTTT,CASSPAAMNTEAFF
-,TRBV20-1,TRBJ1-5,TRBD1,TGCAGTGCCCGCTGGACAGGAGACAATCAGCCCCAGCATTTT,CSARWTGDNQPQHF
-,TRBV7-6,TRBJ2-2,TRBD2,TGTGCCAGCACCAAGGGGACTACCTTCGGGGAGCTGTTTTTT,CASTKGTTFGELFF
-,TRBV6-1,TRBJ2-3,TRBD2,TGTGCCAGCAGAAAACGGACTAGCGGGAGTGCAGATACGCAGTATTTT,CASRKRTSGSADTQYF
-,TRBV12-3/TRBV12-4,TRBJ2-1,TRBD2,TGTGCCAGCAGTTTGACTAGCCTATCCGAGCAGTTCTTC,CASSLTSLSEQFF
few,TRBV28,TRBJ2-2,TRBD1,TGTGCCAGCACTTCCCCCGCCCGACAGGGGAAGAACACCGGGGAGCTGTTTTTT,CASTSPARQGKNTGELFF